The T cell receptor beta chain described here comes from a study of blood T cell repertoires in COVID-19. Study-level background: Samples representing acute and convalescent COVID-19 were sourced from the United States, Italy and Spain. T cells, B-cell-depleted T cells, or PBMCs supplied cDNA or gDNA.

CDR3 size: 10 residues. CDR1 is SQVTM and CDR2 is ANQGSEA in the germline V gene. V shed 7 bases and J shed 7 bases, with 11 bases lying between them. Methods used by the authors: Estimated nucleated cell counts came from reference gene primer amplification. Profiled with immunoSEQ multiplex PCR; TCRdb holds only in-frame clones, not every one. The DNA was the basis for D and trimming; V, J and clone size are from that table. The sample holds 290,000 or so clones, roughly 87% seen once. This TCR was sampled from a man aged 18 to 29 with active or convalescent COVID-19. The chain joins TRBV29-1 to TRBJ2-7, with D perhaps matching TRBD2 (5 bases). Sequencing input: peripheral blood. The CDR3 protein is CSAGIGEQYF. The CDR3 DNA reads TGCAGCGCCGGGATCGGTGAGCAGTACTTC.